A single sample is the source of the 21 T cell receptor beta chains below, sequenced in a study of T cells in Graves' hyperthyroidism and ophthalmopathy. RNA transcripts were the template for amplifying TCR beta CDR3 regions. The TCR CDR3 was amplified in a first-round RT-PCR using the HTBI primer set. MiXCR, run by TCRdb on the multiplex PCR reads, gives a single entry per CDR3 protein. This sample has hundreds of thousands of distinct CDR3 sequences; more than 30% occur once, and the top ten carry about 8.9%. Specimen: blood. The origin of the receptors is a man in his late teens or twenties with Graves' hyperthyroidism.

The table lists this clonotype with many counts. The chain is built from TRBV2 and TRBJ2-2, with 8 nucleotides matching TRBD2. Trimming at V came to 5 bases and at J to 0 bases, leaving 5 bases not matched to a gene. The CDR3 sequence is 16 residues long. Germline V lookup: CDR1 SNHLY, CDR2 FYNNEI. DNA for the CDR3: TGTGCCAGCAGTTTAGCGGGGACGACGAACACCGGGGAGCTGTTTTTT. Its protein product is CASSLAGTTNTGELFF.

Concerning this clonotype itself: A much larger clone differs from this one at a single base, so this may be a read error. The chain combines TRBV19 with TRBJ1-1, with D unclear. Germline-derived CDR1 and CDR2 are LNHDA and SQIVND (reference sequence). This CDR3 spans 15 amino acids. Trimming left V 7 bases short and J 4 bases short, with 19 bases between. The CDR3 spells CASMERSFMSTEAFF. In DNA, the CDR3 is TGTGCCAGTATGGAACGGAGCTTCATGAGCACTGAAGCTTTCTTT.

V usage is TRBV10-3 and J usage is TRBJ1-5; no reliable D call. CDR1 ENHRY and CDR2 SYGVKD come from the germline V gene. V shed 10 bases and J shed 3 bases, with 19 bases lying between them. The length of the CDR3 is 15 residues. CDR3 sequence: CASSQQLPVNQPQHF. The CDR3 DNA follows: TGTGCCAGCAGCCAACAGCTTCCCGTCAATCAGCCCCAGCATTTT.

The CDR3 DNA reads as TGTGCCATCAGTGACAGGCTAGCGGCCGGGGAGGTTGCTTTCTTT. Translated: CAISDRLAAGEVAFF. The chain joins TRBV10-3 to TRBJ1-1; no definite D call. The CDR3 sequence is 15 residues long. V was trimmed by 3 bases and J by 11 bases, leaving 22 bases between them. CDR1 is ENHRY, CDR2 SYGVKD, per germline.

The chain combines TRBV13 with TRBJ2-2, with D possibly TRBD1 on 7 matching bases. Germline V gene lookup returns CDR1 PRHDT and CDR2 FYEKMQ (reference sequence). The length of the CDR3 is 15 residues. Trimming shortened V by 6 bases and J by 0 bases, and 11 bases separated the two germline ends. In DNA form, the CDR3 reads TGTGCCAGCAGTCAGGGGGGTCCGAACACCGGGGAGCTGTTTTTT. This translates into CASSQGGPNTGELFF.

This clonotype has just a few counts. The chain employs TRBV19 and TRBJ1-5; D not certain. The germline CDR1 and CDR2 sequences are LNHDA and SQIVND (reference sequence). The CDR3 runs 13 residues. The germline V and J ends were trimmed by 5 bases and 6 bases, with 11 bases remaining between them. The CDR3 nucleotides are TGTGCCAGTAGTTCCGGACGACCTCAGCCCCAGCATTTT. Translating it yields CASSSGRPQPQHF.

This clonotype occurred many times. The genes are TRBV7-6 and TRBJ1-6; D not certain. Trimming took off 1 base at V and 6 bases at J, with 7 bases between the two ends. The CDR3 consists of 14 residues. Germline assignment: CDR1 SGHVS and CDR2 FNYEAQ. The CDR3 is CASSLGPFNSPLHF. The CDR3, as DNA: TGTGCCAGCAGCTTAGGTCCATTTAATTCACCCCTCCACTTT.

This clonotype has at least ten counts. The chain employs TRBV5-4 and TRBJ1-1; D is unclear. CDR3 size: 10 residues. Germline CDR1 SGHNT, CDR2 YYREEE (reference sequence). With 7 bases removed from V and 9 bases from J, the gap between germline ends came to 10 bases. The CDR3 sequence: CASPSDQAFF. CDR3 nucleotides: TGTGCCAGCCCATCCGACCAAGCTTTCTTT.

There are a few counts of this clonotype. CDR3 protein: CASSIPLDTGNTIYF. The CDR3, as DNA: TGTGCCAGTAGTATTCCCTTAGACACTGGAAACACCATATATTTT. The chain links TRBV19 to TRBJ1-3; D is unresolved. There are 15 residues in the CDR3. Trimming cost V 3 bases and J 2 bases, with 11 bases left between them. CDR1 and CDR2 (germline): LNHDA, SQIVND (reference sequence).

The CDR3 region has the DNA TGTGCCAGCAGCTTATCGCTGGGGGCATTTTCGAACACCGGGGAGCTGTTTTTT. Its translation: CASSLSLGAFSNTGELFF. The chain couples TRBV7-2 to TRBJ2-2; D is perhaps TRBD1 (6 bases). Germline V CDR1 and CDR2: SGHTA, FQGNSA. Trimming pared 2 bases from V and 0 bases from J, leaving 16 bases between. The CDR3 loop spans 18 amino acids.

This clonotype was observed at least ten times. This chain connects TRBV9 to TRBJ1-6, with D uncertain. From germline, CDR1 is SGDLS and CDR2 YYNGEE. The V end was cut by 0 bases, the J end by 7 bases, with 11 bases between. The CDR3 spans 15 residues. CDR3 nucleotide sequence: TGTGCCAGCAGCGTAGCTCGCATCGGGAATTCACCCCTCCACTTT. This encodes CASSVARIGNSPLHF.

As to this clonotype: A read error may be the cause here, since a much bigger clone is one base away. The V call is TRBV5-5, the J call TRBJ2-5, with a weak D call TRBD1 (5 bases). V lost 4 bases, J lost 2 bases, and 12 bases lay in between. The CDR3 runs to 14 residues. Germline CDR1 SGHKS, CDR2 YYEKEE (reference sequence). The CDR3, as DNA: TGTGCCAGCAGCCGACGGACATTACAAGAGACCCAGTACTTC. Its translation is CASSRRTLQETQYF.

At least ten counts were recorded for this clonotype. The V call is TRBV15, the J call TRBJ2-7; D not certain. V was pared by 0 bases and J by 3 bases, with 15 bases between. Per the germline V gene, CDR1 is LNHNV and CDR2 is YYDKDF (reference sequence). The CDR3 totals 16 residues. CDR3 residues: CATSRDRAASFYEQYF. In DNA form, the CDR3 reads TGTGCCACCAGCAGAGATCGCGCAGCAAGTTTCTACGAGCAGTACTTC.

This clonotype was counted only a few times. The chain uses TRBV20-1 and TRBJ2-5; TRBD2 matches 9 bases. V lost 6 bases to trimming and J lost 0 bases; unmatched junction nucleotides: 8. This CDR3 spans 15 amino acids. Per the germline V gene, CDR1 is DFQATT and CDR2 is SNEGSKA (reference sequence). The CDR3 sequence: CSARGRVGNQETQYF. The CDR3 nucleotides read TGCAGTGCCCGCGGGAGGGTGGGGAACCAAGAGACCCAGTACTTC.

This clonotype was counted many times. The V and J genes are TRBV20-1 and TRBJ1-1, with 7 bases identical to TRBD1. V dropped 6 bases and J dropped 3; count of bases not matched to a gene: 4. This CDR3 region has 12 residues. Germline V gives CDR1 DFQATT, CDR2 SNEGSKA (reference sequence). The CDR3 nucleotides are TGCAGTGCGGGCGGGACAGACACTGAAGCTTTCTTT. Its translation is CSAGGTDTEAFF.

At least ten counts were recorded for this clonotype. This chain connects TRBV19 to TRBJ1-2; D call uncertain. The V and J ends lost 5 bases and 6 bases respectively, with 10 bases between them. This CDR3 region has 12 residues. Germline loops: CDR1 LNHDA, CDR2 SQIVND (reference sequence). The CDR3 region is CASSVVGHGYTF. In DNA, the CDR3 is TGTGCCAGTAGTGTTGTCGGGCATGGCTACACCTTC.

The rearrangement links TRBV11-1 to TRBJ1-1; no clear D. The V gene lost 5 bases and the J gene lost 9 bases, with 13 bases spanning the gap. The CDR3 runs to 12 residues. Looked up from germline, CDR1 is SGHAT and CDR2 is FQDESV (reference sequence). The CDR3 DNA is TGTGCCAGCAGCACGGACGGGCCTCAAGCTTTCTTT. Its translation: CASSTDGPQAFF.

The chain combines TRBV10-3 with TRBJ2-5; TRBD2 agrees at 11 bases. With 6 bases clipped from V and 4 bases from J, the junction kept 7 bases outside the gene matches. The CDR3 runs to 15 residues. Germline CDR1 and CDR2: ENHRY and SYGVKD. CDR3 residues: CAIRTQGLAGETQYF. The CDR3 DNA reads as TGTGCCATCAGAACACAAGGACTAGCGGGAGAGACCCAGTACTTC.

The rearrangement joins TRBV3-1 to TRBJ2-7, with D perhaps being TRBD1 or TRBD2 (6 bases each). The length of the CDR3 is 16 residues. Trimming cost V 1 base and J 4 bases, with 17 bases left between them. Germline V lookup: CDR1 LGHDT, CDR2 YNNKEL (reference sequence). The CDR3 nucleotides are TGTGCCAGCAGCCAAGGGCCCACGGGGGCTCTGTACGAGCAGTACTTC. It is translated as CASSQGPTGALYEQYF.

This clonotype was counted ten times or more. The rearrangement uses TRBV9 and TRBJ2-6; D is unclear. V dropped 2 bases and J dropped 0 bases, with 3 bases sitting between them. Germline V gene data show CDR1 as SGDLS and CDR2 as YYNGEE. This CDR3 contains 14 residues. Here the CDR3 reads CASSVISGANVLTF. CDR3 DNA sequence: TGTGCCAGCAGCGTTATCTCTGGGGCCAACGTCCTGACTTTC.

In this sample, this clonotype turned up a few times. The chain uses TRBV7-9 and TRBJ1-5; no firm D call. The CDR3 has 17 amino acids. V was clipped by 0 bases and J by 5 bases, with 17 bases between them. Looked up from germline, CDR1 is SEHNR and CDR2 is FQNEAQ (reference sequence). The CDR3 bases are TGTGCCAGCAGCTTAGCGGACGGCGCGGCCCACGATCAGCCCCAGCATTTT. Translation: CASSLADGAAHDQPQHF.